This note documents a single T cell receptor beta chain sequence. This CDR3 comprises 14 residues. Germline V gives CDR1 MNHNY, CDR2 SVGAGI (reference sequence). The V and J ends lost 0 bases and 4 bases respectively, with 9 bases between them. The data were obtained in a study of cytomegalovirus exposure and HLA in healthy donors. Primers included in the PCR were 60 Vbeta and 13 Jbeta primers. Clones were sequenced by immunoSEQ multiplex PCR, and TCRdb holds only the in-frame ones, with some missing. Of around 150,000 clones listed, over 70% were seen once; the top ten hold under 2%. The specimen sequenced was PBMCs. This receptor was identified in a woman aged 40 to 50 in good health and CMV-seronegative. V is TRBV6-6 and J is TRBJ1-1; D remains unclear. CDR3: CASSYSSAITEAFF. The CDR3 nucleotides read TGTGCCAGCAGTTACTCATCCGCGATCACTGAAGCTTTCTTT.